This TCR beta chain was captured by sequencing in a study of Graves' ophthalmopathy and Graves' hyperthyroidism. Beta-chain TCR CDR3 regions were amplified from RNA transcripts. HTBI primers primed a first-round RT-PCR, and a second-round multiplex PCR followed. TCRdb re-analysed the multiplex PCR reads in MiXCR, keeping a single row per CDR3 protein. The sample lists under 400,000 distinct CDR3 sequences, roughly a sixth occurring once. This clonotype has ten or more counts. CDR3 length equals 15 residues. Trimming cost V 0 bases and J 4 bases, with 9 bases left between them. Germline loops: CDR1 LGHNA, CDR2 YSLEER.

The chain couples TRBV4-3 to TRBJ2-2, with D uncertain. Sequenced sample: peripheral blood. The TCR sequence derives from an adult man with Graves' ophthalmopathy. CDR3 DNA: TGCGCCAGCAGCCAAGAAGGGCAGAGCACCGGGGAGCTGTTTTTT. This translates into CASSQEGQSTGELFF.